This T cell receptor beta chain is drawn from a study of blood T cell repertoires in COVID-19. Whole-study context: The origin of the acute and convalescent COVID-19 samples was the United States, Italy and Spain. Sample material is recorded as cDNA or gDNA derived from T cells, B-cell-depleted T cells, or PBMCs.

The CDR3 length is 14 residues. Germline CDR1 reads SGHTA; CDR2 reads FQGNSA. Trimming removed 1 base at V and 2 bases at J, with 8 bases between. How the authors handled the data: Amplification of reference gene primers provided the estimated nucleated cell counts. Profiled with immunoSEQ multiplex PCR; TCRdb holds only in-frame clones, not every one. D and trimming were read from the DNA, whereas the V and J calls and clone size are those reported in that table. The table records some 150,000 clones, about 88% of them present only once. The specimen sequenced was peripheral blood. This chain connects TRBV7-2 to TRBJ2-5; weak D call: TRBD2 (5 bases). The receptor comes from a human donor in a cohort sampled during active COVID-19. The CDR3 loop is CASSLVGNQETQYF. In DNA, the CDR3 is TGTGCCAGCAGCTTAGTCGGGAATCAAGAGACCCAGTACTTC.